Each of the 2 T cell receptor beta chains below was sequenced from the same sample in a study of beta chain features in type 1 diabetes. Study-level results: Shorter TCRB CDR3s, moderately but significantly so, were found in Type 1 diabetes patients in all four CD4+ subsets.

The antigens of these receptors remain unknown. Every bit of the isolated RNA underwent reverse transcription, so sequencing read expressed TCRB transcripts. Method: immunoSEQ multiplex PCR; TCRdb's copy keeps in-frame clones and lacks some. The sample includes about 170,000 clones, less than 10% seen only once; the top ten take under 0.6%. Sample: central memory CD4+ T cells from blood. The receptors stem from a man between 18 and 29 years old with type 1 diabetes.

The rearrangement joins TRBV15 to TRBJ1-1, with unresolved D. This CDR3 comprises 14 residues. V lost 3 bases and J lost 3, with 11 bases in between. CDR1 and CDR2 from the germline V gene are LNHNV and YYDKDF (reference sequence). CDR3 bases: TGTGCCACCAGCAGTCCCCAGGCCTACACTGAAGCTTTCTTT. This sequence encodes CATSSPQAYTEAFF.

This clone occurred a few times. The chain carries TRBV5-6 and TRBJ2-5; the match to TRBD2 covers 7 bases. This CDR3 has 14 residues. The germline CDR1 and CDR2 sequences are SGHDT and YYEEEE. The J segment lost 5 bases and the V segment lost 4 bases, leaving 8 bases of the junction unmatched. The CDR3 bases are TGTGCCAGCAGCCCGGGGACTATGGGGGAGACCCAGTACTTC. It encodes CASSPGTMGETQYF. The whole variable domain, remainder taken from reference TRBV5-6 and TRBJ2-5, is DAGVTQSPTHLIKTRGQQVTLRCSPKSGHDTVSWYQQALGQGPQFIFQYYEEEERQRGNFPDRFSGHQFPNYSSELNVNALLLGDSALYLCASSPGTMGETQYFGPGTRLLVL.